The 12 T cell receptor beta chains presented below share a single source sample, sequenced in a study of shared clonotypes between healthy human individuals (dated by TCRdb to 2020 to 2022). Libraries came from the immunoSEQ multiplex PCR assay. What TCRdb holds here is the immuneACCESS table cut down to in-frame rearrangements. Part of the clones is not present; checked against another copy, under half of the missing clones reflect an unresolved V gene, and the others are unexplained. The table for this sample lists around 700,000 clones; about 80% of them were counted only once. Together, the top ten hold around 1.8% of the sample. Sequencing used memory CD4+ T cells sorted from blood. Interpreted using the paper, the cell subset or site label stands for: CD45RA-negative fraction. These receptors all come from a woman in her twenties or thirties in good health.

This clone appeared a single time. The rearrangement joins TRBV2 to TRBJ2-7, with 8 bases matching TRBD1. CDR3 length: 13 amino acids. From germline, CDR1 is SNHLY and CDR2 FYNNEI. The J segment lost 3 bases and the V segment lost 7 bases, leaving 5 bases of the junction unmatched. The CDR3 region is CASIQGAGYEQYF. The CDR3 nucleotides read TGTGCCAGCATCCAGGGGGCGGGCTACGAGCAGTACTTC. The whole variable domain, filled in from reference TRBV2 and TRBJ2-7, reads EPEVTQTPSHQVTQMGQEVILRCVPISNHLYFYWYRQILGQKVEFLVSFYNNEISEKSEIFDDQFSVERPDGSNFTLKIRSTKLEDSAMYFCASIQGAGYEQYFGPGTRLTVT.

The chain employs TRBV18 and TRBJ2-5; D gene ambiguous. The CDR3 runs to 14 residues. The germline V gene has CDR1 KGHSH and CDR2 LQKENI. Trimming removed 3 bases from V and 11 bases from J, with 19 bases in between. The CDR3 nucleotides read TGTGCCAGCTCACCGGCCGGGCCTCTGAGAGAGCAGTACTTC. This codes for CASSPAGPLREQYF.

This sequence joins TRBV6-5 and TRBJ2-7; TRBD2 matches at 11 bases. After removal of 5 bases from V and 2 bases from J, the junction contained 5 bases not matched to a gene. Germline V gene data show CDR1 as MNHEY and CDR2 as SVGAGI. The CDR3 runs 15 residues. CDR3 bases: TGTGCCAGCAGTGGACTAGCGGGCACCCCCTACGAGCAGTACTTC. It codes for CASSGLAGTPYEQYF.

Regarding this clone: A far bigger clonotype differs at one base, so this is likely a read error. This CDR3 reads CASSSQRLAGPYERYF. CDR3 nucleotide sequence: TGTGCCAGCAGCTCCCAGCGGCTAGCGGGCCCCTACGAGCGGTACTTC. The chain joins TRBV7-3 to TRBJ2-7; 8 bases are a match to TRBD2. Germline CDR1 reads SGHTA; CDR2 reads FQGTGA. The CDR3 has 16 amino acids. Full variable domain (rest looked up from reference TRBV7-3 and TRBJ2-7): GAGVSQTPSNKVTEKGKYVELRCDPISGHTALYWYRQSLGQGPEFLIYFQGTGAADDSGLPNDRFFAVRPEGSVSTLKIQRTERGDSAVYLCASSSQRLAGPYERYFGPGTRLTVT.

The rearrangement links TRBV11-2 to TRBJ2-5; tentatively, D is TRBD1 (5 bases). The CDR3 is 13 residues long. Germline-derived CDR1 and CDR2 are SGHAT and FQNNGV. Between the trimmed V and J ends, which lost 7 bases and 1 base, there was a span of 10 bases. The DNA for the CDR3 is TGTGCCAGCAACCACAGGATCCAAGAGACCCAGTACTTC. It translates to CASNHRIQETQYF.

This clone was seen more than once but under ten times. The chain employs TRBV5-6 and TRBJ1-1; the match to TRBD1 covers 10 bases. Losses at the gene ends were 0 bases for V and 6 bases for J; bases not matched to a gene: 11. CDR1 and CDR2 from the germline V gene are SGHDT and YYEEEE. This CDR3 region has 17 residues. The CDR3 DNA reads TGTGCCAGCAGCTTGGGGCCCCCCGGGACAGGGGTTGCTGAAGCTTTCTTT. Amino acids: CASSLGPPGTGVAEAFF. The full variable domain, rest sourced from reference TRBV5-6 and TRBJ1-1, is DAGVTQSPTHLIKTRGQQVTLRCSPKSGHDTVSWYQQALGQGPQFIFQYYEEEERQRGNFPDRFSGHQFPNYSSELNVNALLLGDSALYLCASSLGPPGTGVAEAFFGQGTRLTVV.

This clone appeared a few times. The V gene is TRBV25-1, the J gene TRBJ2-1; D not certain. V was shortened by 7 bases and J by 4 bases, with 14 bases between the two germline ends. Germline loops: CDR1 MGHDK, CDR2 SYGVNS. This CDR3 comprises 14 residues. The CDR3 bases are TGTGCCAGCACCCCAATCGGCGCTTACAATGAGCAGTTCTTC. This encodes CASTPIGAYNEQFF.

Of note for this clone: At one of its ends the junction is not consistent with the germline gene, which may arise from a read error. The V and J genes are TRBV6-6 and TRBJ1-4, with D unresolved. This CDR3 region has 13 residues. Per germline, CDR1 MNHNY and CDR2 SVGAGI (reference sequence). The CDR3 DNA reads as TGTGCCGGCAGTCAAGGGCCTAATGAAAAACTGTTTTTT. It codes for CAGSQGPNEKLFF.

V gene TRBV28 combines with J gene TRBJ1-1; the D is unclear. V was pared by 4 bases and J by 3 bases, with 15 bases between. Germline-derived CDR1 and CDR2 are MDHEN and SYDVKM. The length of the CDR3 is 15 residues. The CDR3 reads CASSSPGGLDTEAFF. In DNA form, the CDR3 reads TGTGCCAGCAGTTCCCCTGGAGGGCTGGACACTGAAGCTTTCTTT.

There are a few counts of this clone. CDR3 loop: CATGQGDYGYTF. CDR3 nucleotides: TGTGCCACGGGACAGGGTGACTATGGCTACACCTTC. The chain employs TRBV5-6 and TRBJ1-2; 9 positions match TRBD1. Germline V lookup: CDR1 SGHDT, CDR2 YYEEEE. This CDR3 is built from 12 residues. The ends lost 9 bases at V and 3 bases at J; junction bases unmatched: 3.

This clone was counted only a few times. DNA of the CDR3: TGCGCCAGCAGCCACGACAGGGACGGCTACGAGCAGTACTTC. This gives the protein CASSHDRDGYEQYF. J is TRBJ2-7 and V is TRBV5-1, with 7 bases identical to TRBD1. Germline V gene data show CDR1 as SGHRS and CDR2 as YFSETQ. The CDR3 totals 14 residues. V lost 4 bases and J lost 3; bases outside the gene matches: 7. The full variable domain, rest sourced from reference TRBV5-1 and TRBJ2-7, is KAGVTQTPRYLIKTRGQQVTLSCSPISGHRSVSWYQQTPGQGLQFLFEYFSETQRNKGNFPGRFSGRQFSNSRSEMNVSTLELGDSALYLCASSHDRDGYEQYFGPGTRLTVT.

This clone was picked up a small number of times. The chain has TRBV4-2 and TRBJ2-2; 7 nucleotides match TRBD2. Germline CDR1 LGHNA, CDR2 YNFKEQ. This CDR3 is 17 amino acids long. V was clipped by 0 bases and J by 7 bases; unmatched bases: 11. CDR3 amino acids: CASSQEWREQGIGELFF. The CDR3 nucleotides read TGTGCCAGCAGCCAAGAATGGCGGGAGCAAGGGATCGGGGAGCTGTTTTTT.